These T cell receptor beta chains were read from a single sample in a study of shared clonotypes between healthy human individuals. Profiled with immunoSEQ multiplex PCR; TCRdb holds only in-frame clones, not every one. The sample holds 2 million to 3 million clones, roughly 93% seen once. Sequencing input: naive CD4+ T cells from PBMCs. All receptors derive from a man between 18 and 35 years old in good health. Some clones in this sample may be carry-over from other donors' samples. The CDR3 runs from the conserved cysteine through the conserved F or W. The D gene is left open where the match is weak. Size is omitted from some rows. Given values are once, few, many or a class for expanded clones.

size,D,J,V,DNA,CDR3
.,TRBD2,TRBJ2-1,TRBV6-1,TGTGCCAGCAGTGAACATTGGGCTAGCGGGAGCAGTGAGCAGTTCTTC,CASSEHWASGSSEQFF
.,TRBD1,TRBJ2-5,TRBV6-5,TGTGCCAGCAGTTTTGGACAGGGGCAAGAGACCCAGTACTTC,CASSFGQGQETQYF
.,.,TRBJ2-2,TRBV28,TGTGCCAGCCACGGGAGCCCCTGGGGGGAGCTGTTTTTT,CASHGSPWGELFF
.,TRBD2,TRBJ2-1,TRBV14,TGTGCCAGCAGCCTCCCGGGACTAGCGTTAAGCTCCTACAATGAGCAGTTCTTC,CASSLPGLALSSYNEQFF
.,TRBD2,TRBJ2-5,TRBV5-8,TGTGCCAGCAGCTTGGGGACTAGCTCGACGGTAGGGGAGACCCAGTACTTC,CASSLGTSSTVGETQYF
.,.,TRBJ1-5,TRBV28,TGTGCCAGCAGTCCGTTAGGGGCTTGGAGCAATCAGCCCCAGCATTTT,CASSPLGAWSNQPQHF
.,.,TRBJ2-7,TRBV7-3,TGTGCCAGCAGCTTAGTCGCCGGGAACGGGTACGAGCAGTACTTC,CASSLVAGNGYEQYF
.,TRBD2,TRBJ2-6,TRBV19,TGTGCCAGTAGTGGGCGGGGGGGCTTGGCCAACGTCCTGACTTTC,CASSGRGGLANVLTF
.,.,TRBJ1-5,TRBV18,TGTGCCAGCTCACCGGACAGAACCTATCAGCCCCAGCATTTT,CASSPDRTYQPQHF
few,.,TRBJ2-1,TRBV18,TGTGCCAGCTCACCACCCCCTAGCGTAGCCTACAATGAGCAGTTCTTC,CASSPPPSVAYNEQFF
once,.,TRBJ2-2,TRBV6-5,TGTGCCAGCACTCGGGGACGGCCGAACACCGGGGAGCTGTTTTTT,CASTRGRPNTGELFF
once,.,TRBJ2-7,TRBV5-1,TGCGCCAGCAGCTTACGGCCATCCCGCTCCTACGAGCAGTACTTC,CASSLRPSRSYEQYF
once,TRBD1,TRBJ2-1,TRBV7-9,TGTGCCAGCAGCATACAGACAGGGGTTCGGGGTGAGCAGTTCTTC,CASSIQTGVRGEQFF
.,TRBD1,TRBJ2-2,TRBV28,TGTGCCACCTTGCGGGACAGGGATACCGGGGAGCTGTTTTTT,CATLRDRDTGELFF
.,TRBD2,TRBJ2-1,TRBV11-2,TGTGCCAGCAGCGGACTAGCGGGCTACAATGAGCAGTTCTTC,CASSGLAGYNEQFF
.,.,TRBJ1-1,TRBV11-1,TGTGCCAGCAGCAAGCGACAGAACACTGAAGCTTTCTTT,CASSKRQNTEAFF
.,.,TRBJ1-2,TRBV28,TGTGCCAGTGAGACTAACTATGGCTACACCTTC,CASETNYGYTF
.,.,TRBJ1-1,TRBV5-1,TGCGCCAGCAGCTTCGTTCGGGGGAACACTGAAGCTTTCTTT,CASSFVRGNTEAFF
.,.,TRBJ2-7,TRBV14,TGTGCCAGCAGCCAAGAGGGGATCGGCTCCTACGAGCAGTACTTC,CASSQEGIGSYEQYF
.,.,TRBJ1-1,TRBV10-1,TGCGCCAGCAGTGCTCAGAGGACACTCACTGAAGCTTTCTTT,CASSAQRTLTEAFF
.,.,TRBJ1-4,TRBV29-1,TGCAGCGTTGCTGAGGGTGAAAAACTGTTTTTT,CSVAEGEKLFF
.,TRBD1,TRBJ1-2,TRBV10-2,TGCGCCAGCAGTGAGGGACAGGGTTATGGCTACACCTTC,CASSEGQGYGYTF
.,TRBD2,TRBJ2-3,TRBV10-3,TGTGCCATCGGAGCAGCGGGAGGCCCAGATACGCAGTATTTT,CAIGAAGGPDTQYF
.,TRBD2,TRBJ2-1,TRBV28,TGTGCCAGCATCATGTACGGGACTAGTAGAGTCGATGAGCAGTTCTTC,CASIMYGTSRVDEQFF
once,TRBD1,TRBJ1-1,TRBV7-9,TGTGCCAGCAGGCGACCGGGACAGGGGACGAAGACTGAAGCTTTCTTT,CASRRPGQGTKTEAFF